One sample yielded the 12 T cell receptor beta chains listed below, sequenced in a study of memory CD4+ T cells and cytomegalovirus serostatus. Profiled with immunoSEQ multiplex PCR; TCRdb holds only in-frame clones, not every one. Of about 58,000 clones in the sample, more than 65% are singletons; the top ten hold around 0.5%. The sort gate was single viable CD3+CD4+CD8-CD45RO+ cells for memory CD4+ T cells. Sequencing was carried out using memory CD4+ T cells from blood. Receptor source: an adult in good health and CMV-seronegative. Some clones in this sample may be carry-over from other donors' samples.

This clone showed up just once. The DNA for the CDR3 is TGTGCCAGCAGCACGGGGACTAGTAACGAGCAGTACTTC. Translation gives CASSTGTSNEQYF. V is TRBV5-6 and J is TRBJ2-7, with 8 bases identical to TRBD2. With 4 bases clipped from V and 5 bases from J, the junction kept 5 bases outside the gene matches. CDR1 and CDR2 from the germline V gene are SGHDT and YYEEEE. This CDR3 comprises 13 residues.

The rearrangement uses TRBV6-6 and TRBJ2-2; TRBD1 matches 8 bases. CDR1 is MNHNY and CDR2 is SVGAGI in the germline V gene (reference sequence). V gave up 11 bases and J gave up 6 bases; unmatched junction bases: 8. This CDR3 has 13 residues. The CDR3 loop is CAGRQGMSGELFF. The DNA for the CDR3 is TGTGCCGGTCGACAGGGGATGTCCGGGGAGCTGTTTTTT.

CDR3: CASSLGGHYSYNEQFF. The CDR3 DNA follows: TGTGCCAGCAGCTTGGGGGGTCATTACTCCTACAATGAGCAGTTCTTC. The chain employs TRBV5-4 and TRBJ2-1, with D hard to call. The germline V gene encodes CDR1 SGHNT and CDR2 YYREEE (reference sequence). Trimming cost V 0 bases and J 0 bases, with 10 bases left between them. This CDR3 region has 16 residues.

V and J are TRBV10-3 and TRBJ1-1, with D hard to call. This CDR3 region has 13 residues. Between the trimmed V and J ends, which lost 10 bases and 7 bases, there was a span of 19 bases. The germline CDR1 and CDR2 sequences are ENHRY and SYGVKD. The CDR3 sequence: CATGSNGEIEAFF. In DNA form, the CDR3 reads TGTGCCACCGGAAGTAACGGGGAGATTGAAGCTTTCTTT.

The V gene is TRBV23-1, the J gene TRBJ1-3, with 8 bases matching TRBD1. TRBV23-1 is labeled an ORF, and its function is uncertain. The CDR3 spans 15 residues. The V segment lost 1 base and the J segment 6 bases; nucleotides outside the gene matches: 5. CDR3 sequence: CASSQFDRGENTIYF. As DNA, the CDR3 is TGCGCCAGCAGTCAATTTGACAGGGGCGAAAACACCATATATTTT.

This chain uses TRBV5-1 with TRBJ2-1, with 7 bases matching TRBD1. The CDR3 runs 14 residues. Per the germline V gene, CDR1 is SGHRS and CDR2 is YFSETQ. Trimming at V came to 4 bases and at J to 4 bases, leaving 5 bases not matched to a gene. This chain's CDR3 is CASSDIQGYNEQFF. As DNA, the CDR3 is TGCGCCAGCAGCGACATACAGGGGTACAATGAGCAGTTCTTC.

DNA of the CDR3: TGCGCCAGCCAGCGGCTAGCGGGAGCCCAAAGGGAGCTGTTTTTT. Its translation is CASQRLAGAQRELFF. The chain couples TRBV10-1 to TRBJ2-2; TRBD2 aligns across 10 bases. The V gene end was trimmed by 8 bases and the J gene end by 9 bases; junction bases not matched to a gene: 12. CDR1 and CDR2 (germline): WNHNN, SYGVQD (reference sequence). The CDR3 totals 15 residues.

V gene TRBV5-1 combines with J gene TRBJ2-2; D might be TRBD1 (6 bases). Germline V CDR1 and CDR2: SGHRS, YFSETQ. This CDR3 region has 15 residues. V dropped 4 bases and J dropped 0 bases, with 10 bases sitting between them. CDR3 nucleotides: TGCGCCAGCAGCCGGGACATGCCGAACACCGGGGAGCTGTTTTTT. It yields the protein CASSRDMPNTGELFF.

The chain links TRBV18 to TRBJ2-1; 10 nucleotides line up with TRBD2. Germline values: CDR1 KGHSH, CDR2 LQKENI. This CDR3 region has 15 residues. V lost 3 bases, J lost 8 bases, and 7 bases stayed unmatched. CDR3 DNA: TGTGCCAGCTCACCTGGGCTAGCGGGAGCTTATGAGCAGTTCTTC. This gives the protein CASSPGLAGAYEQFF.

This sequence joins TRBV28 and TRBJ1-2; perhaps TRBD1 as D (6 bases). Germline-derived CDR1 and CDR2 are MDHEN and SYDVKM. The CDR3 is made up of 15 amino acids. V was pared by 5 bases and J by 1 base, with 14 bases between. The CDR3 nucleotides are TGTGCCAGCAGTCCACCCGGGGGCTTTAACTATGGCTACACCTTC. The encoded protein is CASSPPGGFNYGYTF.

The chain is built from TRBV27 and TRBJ2-2; 7 bases map to TRBD2. Per the germline V gene, CDR1 is MNHEY and CDR2 is SMNVEV (reference sequence). Trimming took 6 bases from V and 2 from J; bases not matched to a gene: 9. The CDR3 totals 16 residues. As DNA, the CDR3 is TGTGCCAGCAGGGGACTACCTAAAGTAAACACCGGGGAGCTGTTTTTT. Encoded protein: CASRGLPKVNTGELFF.

This chain connects TRBV5-1 to TRBJ1-2; the match to TRBD1 covers 9 bases. This CDR3 is 17 amino acids long. The V and J ends lost 0 bases and 4 bases, in that order; junction bases with no gene match: 10. CDR1 and CDR2 from the germline V gene are SGHRS and YFSETQ. The CDR3 region is CASSLEGTGRNSYGYTF. CDR3 DNA sequence: TGCGCCAGCAGCTTGGAGGGGACAGGGCGCAATTCCTATGGCTACACCTTC.